The T cell receptor (beta chain) under discussion was sequenced for a study of T cells in Graves' hyperthyroidism and ophthalmopathy (dated 2019 in TCRdb). Background for the entire study: Peripheral blood was collected at initial diagnosis, before any treatment. For training and testing, the 100 or so patients in the discovery cohort were randomly divided in a 7:3 ratio. According to the paper, TCR Vbeta CDR3 sequencing was carried out on 135 peripheral blood samples, which came from fewer than 50 ophthalmopathy, around 75 hyperthyroidism and approximately 17 progressor patients. Prospective prediction of ophthalmopathy was tested in an independent validation cohort consisting of 18 hyperthyroidism patients and around 16 patients who later progressed to ophthalmopathy. Following sampling, methimazole starting at 30 mg daily was given to hyperthyroidism patients, and high-dose intravenous methylprednisolone was given to ophthalmopathy patients. In several Graves' hyperthyroidism patients, the study also compared T-cell repertoires from thyroid tissue with T-cell repertoires from blood. To identify distinguishing TCR V-J signatures, a discovery cohort of 100 or so patients was used, comprising 43 with Graves' ophthalmopathy and around 57 with stable Graves' hyperthyroidism. What the work shows at the level of the full study, not this receptor alone: No statistical method was used to fix the sample size in advance, and group allocation was not hidden from the investigators. Most expanded thyroid clonotypes (frequency above 0.001) were also found in blood, which suggests that blood repertoires may mirror thyroid immune responses. A 13 V-J signature model separated ophthalmopathy from stable hyperthyroidism, with roughly 88% sensitivity and roughly 84% specificity in cross-validation and 80%/75% in testing. During validation, the model predicted progression to ophthalmopathy a median of approximately 6.5 months ahead of onset, with roughly 65% sensitivity and roughly 72% specificity.

The hyperthyroidism patients were between 18 and 65 years old and newly diagnosed, with a disease duration of less than 2 months. Exclusion was applied to patients with uncontrolled infections, other autoimmune diseases, pregnancy or lactation. Diagnoses were based on clinical symptoms, serum thyroxine and TRAb, thyroid ultrasound and orbital computed tomography. For progressor patients, blood was drawn at the first diagnosis of hyperthyroidism, before any ophthalmopathy symptoms had appeared. PBMCs were isolated from about 9.1 ml of fresh peripheral blood by Ficoll-Paque density gradient centrifugation. Progressor patients were initially diagnosed with Graves' hyperthyroidism and developed ophthalmopathy during follow-up. Trizol reagent was used to extract total RNA, and RNA quality was then checked on an Agilent 2100 Bioanalyzer. Amplification of TCR beta CDR3 regions was carried out from RNA transcripts. The TCR CDR3 was subjected to a first round of RT-PCR using the HTBI primer set and the Qiagen OneStep RT-PCR kit. The libraries were constructed in a second round of multiplex PCR and then size-selected and purified. The libraries were sequenced on an Illumina HiSeq2000 using paired-end 100 bp reads. The authors' analysis ran thus. Raw data were processed with SOAPnuke, discarding reads with adapters, uncalled bases, mean Phred below 15, or no exact constant-primer or identifier match. High-quality paired reads were merged with COPE v1.2.5, and unique nucleotide sequences were defined as clonotypes. Clonotypes were aligned to IMGT TRBV, TRBD and TRBJ reference segments using MiTCR v1.1. Only V-J combinations with frequency above 0.0001, covering 99.2% of repertoires, were analysed. A TCS score was defined as the ratio of F50 (clonal expansion) to E x V (chaos), with BLOSUM62-based TCRdist applied between CDR3 peptides within each V-J. Welch's t-statistics and random forest reduced approximately 520 V-J features to around 14, which were used in a naive Bayes classifier (R e1071). The public reads were reprocessed in TCRdb via fastp at Q25 and MiXCR, keeping in-frame beta chains. For every CDR3 protein sequence, its rows merge into one entry that carries the most common genes and DNA. TCRdb, not the authors, supplied the V and J calls. The sample table holds fewer than 900,000 distinct CDR3 sequences, of which around 20% were seen once. Over 15% of the sample lies in the top ten.

Reading the germline V gene (reference sequence) gives CDR1 GTSNPN and CDR2 SVGIG. At the junction V is shortened by 2 bases and J by 1 base, with 17 bases in between. From the cysteine through the phenylalanine, the CDR3 covers 16 amino acids. Left in the record is the CDR3 DNA by itself, 48 bases read in frame from the first base. This clonotype was recorded many times. Which antigen it targets is not known. Per-nucleotide qualities are absent, and no much larger clonotype sits a single base away. The sequence derives from a woman aged 45-60 years with Graves' hyperthyroidism that later progressed to Graves' ophthalmopathy. Material for sequencing was blood. The V and J segments used are TRBV30 and TRBJ1-1, and possibly TRBD1, on 6 matching bases. The sequence in DNA is TGTGCCTGGAGTTTTATTCTAGGGGGTGGGAACACTGAAGCTTTCTTT. This encodes CAWSFILGGGNTEAFF.